These 4 T cell receptor beta chains were sequenced from one sample in a study of cytomegalovirus exposure and HLA in healthy donors. The method was immunoSEQ multiplex PCR; TCRdb's version includes in-frame clones alone and lacks a portion of them. The sample includes about 120,000 clones, roughly 90% of them seen just once. Sequenced input: PBMCs. Receptors were obtained from a woman in her late teens or twenties in good health and CMV-seropositive.

This chain links TRBV5-1 with TRBJ2-7, with TRBD1 identical over 10 bases. The V segment lost 3 bases and the J segment 7 bases; nucleotides outside the gene matches: 10. Germline V gene sequence: CDR1 SGHRS, CDR2 YFSETQ. The CDR3 totals 15 residues. The CDR3 region has the DNA TGCGCCAGCAGCTCCCTTGGGCTGGACAGGGGGGAGCAGTACTTC. It yields the protein CASSSLGLDRGEQYF.

The chain combines TRBV19 with TRBJ1-1; 11 bases line up with TRBD1. CDR3 size: 15 residues. The J segment lost 5 bases and the V segment lost 5 bases, leaving 7 bases of the junction unmatched. CDR1 and CDR2 from the germline V gene are LNHDA and SQIVND (reference sequence). CDR3 sequence (DNA): TGTGCCAGTAGTCCAGAGGGACAGGGGGATACTGAAGCTTTCTTT. Translation: CASSPEGQGDTEAFF.

V gene TRBV6-5 combines with J gene TRBJ2-2; D not resolved. The CDR3 runs to 11 residues. V was cut by 6 bases and J by 8 bases, with 7 bases left in between. Germline V lookup: CDR1 MNHEY, CDR2 SVGAGI. The chain's CDR3 is CASRNRGELFF. The CDR3 DNA reads TGTGCCAGCAGAAACCGGGGGGAGCTGTTTTTT.

The V and J genes are TRBV15 and TRBJ2-3; 9 positions match TRBD2. J lost 8 bases, V lost 5 bases, and 14 bases had no gene match. The CDR3 is 16 amino acids. Germline V gene lookup returns CDR1 LNHNV and CDR2 YYDKDF (reference sequence). The CDR3 region is CATSPSPPSGAGTQYF. For the CDR3, the DNA is TGTGCCACCAGCCCCTCACCCCCTAGCGGGGCGGGTACGCAGTATTTT.